The entry below gives a single T cell receptor (beta chain) sequence along with its context. Data came from immunoSEQ multiplex PCR; TCRdb stores just in-frame clones and leaves some out. This table holds tens of thousands of clones, approximately 94% found once. This entry belongs to a study of T cell changes during pregnancy in multiple sclerosis. The CDR3 is 12 residues long. The V gene's germline CDR1 is SGHDT and CDR2 YYEEEE. V shed 3 bases and J 11 bases; nucleotides not matched to a gene: 5. This chain uses TRBV5-6 with TRBJ2-1, with 7 nucleotides matching TRBD2. This clonotype was obtained from a female donor with multiple sclerosis, enrolled in a pregnancy study. This specimen was peripheral blood, taken in the third trimester of pregnancy. CDR3: CASSSTGTKQFF. CDR3 bases: TGTGCCAGCAGCTCTACCGGGACTAAGCAGTTCTTC. Full variable domain (outside the CDR3, taken from reference TRBV5-6 and TRBJ2-1): DAGVTQSPTHLIKTRGQQVTLRCSPKSGHDTVSWYQQALGQGPQFIFQYYEEEERQRGNFPDRFSGHQFPNYSSELNVNALLLGDSALYLCASSSTGTKQFFGPGTRLTVL.